Listed below are T cell receptor beta chains from one sample, sequenced in a study of T cell responses to AZD1222 COVID-19 vaccine. Using immunoSEQ multiplex PCR, the repertoire was profiled, and TCRdb retains in-frame clones only, with some absent. The table shows 85,000 to 100,000 clones, with just over 85% occurring only once. The source was peripheral blood, collected on day 0 of AZD1222 vaccination. Receptor source: an adult in good health. The CDR3 runs from the conserved cysteine through the conserved F or W. The order of the fields is V gene, D gene, J gene, clone size, CDR3 DNA, CDR3 protein. A D gene is named only where the DNA matches it firmly. Size values are once, few and many counts, or a class for expanded clones, and some rows have none.

V: TRBV5-1
D: TRBD1
J: TRBJ1-4
size: -
DNA: TGCGCCAGCAGCACCGAACCGGGACAGGGTTTTGAAAAACTGTTTTTT
CDR3: CASSTEPGQGFEKLFF

V: TRBV6-5
D: -
J: TRBJ1-1
size: -
DNA: TGTGCCAGCAGTTACGGGGCAGGGAACACTGAAGCTTTCTTT
CDR3: CASSYGAGNTEAFF

V: TRBV18
D: TRBD1
J: TRBJ2-3
size: -
DNA: TGTGCCAGCCAGACAGGGGGCCGCTCCACAGATACGCAGTATTTT
CDR3: CASQTGGRSTDTQYF

V: TRBV11-3
D: TRBD2
J: TRBJ2-7
size: -
DNA: TGTGCCAGCAGCCGACTAGCGGGAAAGGGCTACGAGCAGTACTTC
CDR3: CASSRLAGKGYEQYF

V: TRBV7-2
D: -
J: TRBJ2-1
size: -
DNA: TGTGCCAGCAGCTTAGTTATAACCAATGAGCAGTTCTTC
CDR3: CASSLVITNEQFF

V: TRBV18
D: -
J: TRBJ1-4
size: -
DNA: TGTGCCAGCTCACCGGGAGGGCAGGGAGAAAAACTGTTTTTT
CDR3: CASSPGGQGEKLFF

V: TRBV6-6
D: TRBD1
J: TRBJ2-7
size: -
DNA: TGTGCCAGCAATGGCCAGGGGGCTGTAGAGCAGTACTTC
CDR3: CASNGQGAVEQYF

V: TRBV5-1
D: TRBD2
J: TRBJ2-7
size: -
DNA: TGCGCCAGCAGCTACGGAGGTCAAAGCGGGAGTGGCGAGCAGTACTTC
CDR3: CASSYGGQSGSGEQYF

V: TRBV3-1/TRBV3-2
D: -
J: TRBJ2-5
size: medium-sized
DNA: TGTGCCAGCAGTCTATTAGCGTCTCAAGAGACCCAGTACTTC
CDR3: CASSLLASQETQYF

V: TRBV3-1/TRBV3-2
D: -
J: TRBJ1-4
size: -
DNA: TGTGCCAGCAGCCCACAGACAGGCCCCCCGGATGAAAAACTGTTTTTT
CDR3: CASSPQTGPPDEKLFF

V: TRBV7-9
D: -
J: TRBJ2-7
size: -
DNA: TGTGCCAGCAGCCTCCAGGGGTACGAGCAGTACTTC
CDR3: CASSLQGYEQYF

V: TRBV25-1
D: TRBD1
J: TRBJ1-4
size: -
DNA: TGTGCCAGCAGTGAAGGGGGGACAGGCAATGAAAAACTGTTTTTT
CDR3: CASSEGGTGNEKLFF

V: TRBV3-1/TRBV3-2
D: TRBD2
J: TRBJ2-3
size: -
DNA: TGTGCCAGCAGCCCGCGAGGGACTAGCGGGGCCCGGACGCAGTATTTT
CDR3: CASSPRGTSGARTQYF

V: TRBV5-1
D: TRBD1
J: TRBJ1-5
size: -
DNA: TGCGCCAGCAGCTTGGCAGGGGGCCCAAATCAGCCCCAGCATTTT
CDR3: CASSLAGGPNQPQHF

V: TRBV19
D: -
J: TRBJ1-3
size: -
DNA: TGTGCCAGTAGCGGACATTTCTCTGGAAACACCATATATTTT
CDR3: CASSGHFSGNTIYF

V: TRBV6-5
D: TRBD1
J: TRBJ1-1
size: once
DNA: TGTGCCAGCAGTTACTCAGGACAGGGGAACACTGAAGCTTTCTTT
CDR3: CASSYSGQGNTEAFF

V: TRBV11-2
D: TRBD2
J: TRBJ2-5
size: -
DNA: TGTGCCAGCAGCTTAGTAGGCCTAGCGGGAGGGCCGTTCGGGACCCAGTACTTC
CDR3: CASSLVGLAGGPFGTQYF

V: TRBV3-1/TRBV3-2
D: TRBD2
J: TRBJ2-5
size: -
DNA: TGTGCCAGCAGCCAAGATGGGACTAGCGGGAGGTCGACCCAGTACTTC
CDR3: CASSQDGTSGRSTQYF

V: TRBV5-4
D: -
J: TRBJ1-4
size: -
DNA: TGTGCCAGCAGCTTGGGGGGGGCGACTAATGAAAAACTGTTTTTT
CDR3: CASSLGGATNEKLFF

V: TRBV6-5
D: -
J: TRBJ1-4
size: -
DNA: TGTGCCAGCACCCGCGGGGATTATGAAAAACTGTTTTTT
CDR3: CASTRGDYEKLFF

V: TRBV6-5
D: -
J: TRBJ1-1
size: -
DNA: TGTGCCAGCAGATTTCTGAGGAACACTGAAGCTTTCTTT
CDR3: CASRFLRNTEAFF

V: TRBV7-2
D: TRBD2
J: TRBJ2-1
size: -
DNA: TGTGCCAGCAGCAACGGACTAGCGGGCTACAATGAGCAGTTCTTC
CDR3: CASSNGLAGYNEQFF

V: TRBV30
D: -
J: TRBJ2-7
size: -
DNA: TGTGCCTGGAGTGTATACAGGACCTACGAGCAGTACTTC
CDR3: CAWSVYRTYEQYF

V: TRBV2
D: TRBD1
J: TRBJ2-7
size: -
DNA: TGTGCCAGCACCAGGGGACAGGGAGGCGAGCAGTACTTC
CDR3: CASTRGQGGEQYF

V: TRBV4-1
D: -
J: TRBJ2-1
size: -
DNA: TGCGCCAGCAGCCAAGATCGGGTAAATGAGCAGTTCTTC
CDR3: CASSQDRVNEQFF

V: TRBV15
D: TRBD1
J: TRBJ1-1
size: -
DNA: TGTGCCACCAGCAGAGATCCAGGCAGGGGGTGGACTGAAGCTTTCTTT
CDR3: CATSRDPGRGWTEAFF

V: TRBV5-1
D: -
J: TRBJ2-5
size: -
DNA: TGCGCCAGCAGGGATGGCGCGGAAAAACGAGAGACCCAGTACTTC
CDR3: CASRDGAEKRETQYF

V: TRBV12-3/TRBV12-4
D: -
J: TRBJ1-2
size: -
DNA: TGTGCCAGCAGACCTGACAGCTATGGCTACACCTTC
CDR3: CASRPDSYGYTF

V: TRBV7-2
D: -
J: TRBJ1-5
size: -
DNA: TGTGCCAGCAGCCCGTTATTGGGGGCGAATCAGCCCCAGCATTTT
CDR3: CASSPLLGANQPQHF

V: TRBV27
D: -
J: TRBJ2-7
size: -
DNA: TGTGCCAGCCGGAATTCCCCGGGGATAGGATACGAGCAGTACTTC
CDR3: CASRNSPGIGYEQYF

V: TRBV5-5
D: TRBD2
J: TRBJ2-5
size: -
DNA: TGTGCCAGCAGCGCTTGGGCTAGCGGGGCATCCCAAGAGACCCAGTACTTC
CDR3: CASSAWASGASQETQYF

V: TRBV30
D: -
J: TRBJ1-6
size: few
DNA: TGTGCCTGGAGCGTCGCAGGGACCTATAATTCACCCCTCCACTTT
CDR3: CAWSVAGTYNSPLHF

V: TRBV7-9
D: -
J: TRBJ2-3
size: -
DNA: TGTGCCAGCAGCATAGTCCTAGCTTCCTCCGATACGCAGTATTTT
CDR3: CASSIVLASSDTQYF

V: TRBV19
D: -
J: TRBJ2-1
size: -
DNA: TGTGCCAGTAGTATAGCCGTAGGGGCGGATGAGCAGTTCTTC
CDR3: CASSIAVGADEQFF

V: TRBV6-5
D: -
J: TRBJ1-5
size: -
DNA: TGTGCCAGCAGCTCGATCGACACCAATCAGCCCCAGCATTTT
CDR3: CASSSIDTNQPQHF

V: TRBV6-5
D: TRBD2
J: TRBJ2-5
size: -
DNA: TGTGCCAGCACCCGGGGGGGAGAAGAGACCCAGTACTTC
CDR3: CASTRGGEETQYF

V: TRBV5-1
D: TRBD1
J: TRBJ1-4
size: once
DNA: TGCGCCAGCAGCCCCGGGACAGGGGGTGAAAAACTGTTTTTT
CDR3: CASSPGTGGEKLFF

V: TRBV19
D: -
J: TRBJ2-4
size: -
DNA: TGTGCCAGTAGTATCGGGGGCGGGCTAGCCAAAAACATTCAGTACTTC
CDR3: CASSIGGGLAKNIQYF

V: TRBV28
D: -
J: TRBJ2-5
size: once
DNA: TGTGCCAGCAGCGACCAAGAGACCCAGTACTTC
CDR3: CASSDQETQYF

V: TRBV11-2
D: -
J: TRBJ2-7
size: -
DNA: TGTGCCAGCAGCCGAGAAGCGGGCTCCTCCTACGAGCAGTACTTC
CDR3: CASSREAGSSYEQYF

V: TRBV28
D: -
J: TRBJ2-7
size: -
DNA: TGTGCCAGCAGTTTCTCGTATGGGGCTCCGAACTACGAGCAGTACTTC
CDR3: CASSFSYGAPNYEQYF

V: TRBV6-5
D: -
J: TRBJ2-7
size: -
DNA: TGTGCCAGCAGTACCAACTGGGACGGCTACGAGCAGTACTTC
CDR3: CASSTNWDGYEQYF

V: TRBV28
D: -
J: TRBJ2-3
size: -
DNA: TGTGCCAGCAGTACCCGAGGCCTTCGGGATACGCAGTATTTT
CDR3: CASSTRGLRDTQYF

V: TRBV7-2
D: -
J: TRBJ1-2
size: -
DNA: TGTGCCAGCAGCTTAGGAGGGGCGGAAGGACTCTATGGCTACACCTTC
CDR3: CASSLGGAEGLYGYTF

V: TRBV7-3
D: TRBD1
J: TRBJ2-3
size: -
DNA: TGTGCCAGCAGCCCCGGGGCAGCGGATCAGGGGGCGCAGTATTTT
CDR3: CASSPGAADQGAQYF

V: TRBV30
D: -
J: TRBJ1-1
size: -
DNA: TGTGCCTGGCGGGGGGGCTTGGACACTGAAGCTTTCTTT
CDR3: CAWRGGLDTEAFF

V: TRBV5-1
D: -
J: TRBJ2-2
size: -
DNA: TGCGCCAGCAGCGGTACTTCGGTGACCGGGGAGCTGTTTTTT
CDR3: CASSGTSVTGELFF

V: TRBV19
D: TRBD2
J: TRBJ2-1
size: few
DNA: TGTGCCAGTAGTATAGTGGCGGGGGGGCTGTCACGCCCAAATGAGCAGTTCTTC
CDR3: CASSIVAGGLSRPNEQFF

V: TRBV2
D: -
J: TRBJ1-3
size: once
DNA: TGTGCCAGCGGGGTTGGGGGCTCTGGAAACACCATATATTTT
CDR3: CASGVGGSGNTIYF

V: TRBV7-8
D: TRBD2
J: TRBJ2-3
size: -
DNA: TGTGCCAGCAGCTTAGCGGGCGGGGGGGGAACAGATACGCAGTATTTT
CDR3: CASSLAGGGGTDTQYF

V: TRBV19
D: TRBD1
J: TRBJ2-3
size: -
DNA: TGTGCCAGTAGTACCGGACAGGGTTATAGCACAGATACGCAGTATTTT
CDR3: CASSTGQGYSTDTQYF

V: TRBV7-8
D: TRBD2
J: TRBJ2-4
size: -
DNA: TGTGCCAGCAGCTTAGCCGGGACTAGCAGTATAGCCAAAAACATTCAGTACTTC
CDR3: CASSLAGTSSIAKNIQYF

V: TRBV10-3
D: -
J: TRBJ1-4
size: -
DNA: TGTGCCATCAGTGAGTCCGCAAATGAAAAACTGTTTTTT
CDR3: CAISESANEKLFF

V: TRBV7-8
D: -
J: TRBJ1-5
size: -
DNA: TGTGCCAGCAGCCTCCGGGTGGGGACGGGGGATCAGCCCCAGCATTTT
CDR3: CASSLRVGTGDQPQHF